The clone carrying this TCR beta chain has just a few counts. The antigen is undetermined. The CDR3 sequence is 14 residues long. V shed 3 bases and J shed 1 base, with 9 bases lying between them. Per germline, CDR1 SGDLS and CDR2 YYNGEE. The sample is drawn from a study of CD8 T cells in ankylosing spondylitis. Libraries of TCR beta came from quantitative 5'-RACE with molecular barcodes. Using its own MiXCR run on the 5' RACE reads, TCRdb lists one record per CDR3 protein. The sample has a few hundred thousand distinct CDR3 sequences, over 15% seen once. Study results and limitations: Seemingly distinctive of ankylosing spondylitis blood was a TCR beta motif formed by eight highly homologous variants. Reportedly, matched ankylosing spondylitis synovial fluid was significantly enriched for disease-linked clones. Both synovial fluid and blood in reactive arthritis had previously been reported to carry some motif variants.

The source is a male donor with ankylosing spondylitis or in good health (not recorded which). The sample taken for sequencing was blood, either unsorted or a sorted T cell fraction (not recorded which). This chain links TRBV9 with TRBJ2-3; D assignment may be TRBD1 or TRBD2 (5 bases each). CDR3: CASSGDVGTDTQYF. The CDR3 DNA follows: TGTGCCAGCAGCGGGGACGTAGGCACAGATACGCAGTATTTT.